The T cell receptor (beta chain) under discussion was sequenced for a study of cytomegalovirus exposure and HLA in healthy donors. Turning to the study itself: Around 89 million unique TCRs from HLA-typed donors made up an early data release.

Primers included in the PCR were 60 Vbeta and 13 Jbeta primers. Repertoires were generated with immunoSEQ multiplex PCR, while TCRdb's copy carries only in-frame clones and drops some. The sample yields under 200,000 clones, approximately 78% seen once. V dropped 6 bases and J dropped 1 base, with 9 bases sitting between them. The CDR3 runs to 13 residues. Germline lookup yields CDR1 WNHNN and CDR2 SYGVQD (reference sequence). Study findings and constraints: In an earlier analysis, in fewer than 700 donors, most V segments appeared productive either ~90% or ~30% of the time.

Of note for this clone: What it binds is not known.

Donors were ostensibly healthy at sampling, although undocumented immune exposures were probable. The receptor was derived from a male donor in good health and CMV-seropositive. Sequencing input: PBMCs. The V call is TRBV10-1, the J call TRBJ2-5, with D tentatively TRBD1 (5 bases). The CDR3 DNA reads as TGCGCCAGCAGCGTCGACAGCCAAGAGACCCAGTACTTC. It encodes CASSVDSQETQYF.